This T cell receptor (beta chain) was sequenced for a study of response to subunit inactivated influenza vaccine. Germline CDR1 is DFQATT and CDR2 is SNEGSKA (reference sequence). With V trimmed by 0 bases and J by 4 bases, 7 bases remained unmatched. CDR3 length equals 15 residues. MiXCR, run by TCRdb on the RT-PCR reads, gives a single entry per CDR3 protein. Among fewer than 550,000 distinct CDR3 sequences listed, 25% were seen once. The TCR comes from a man over 45 who received an inactivated influenza vaccine. The chain is built from TRBV20-1 and TRBJ2-7; 9 nucleotides agree with TRBD1. The sample in question was CD4+ T cells sorted from PBMCs, obtained less than 6 days after vaccination. DNA of the CDR3: TGCAGTGCTAGAGAGAACAGGGGGCGCGTTTACGAGCAGTACTTC. Translating gives CSARENRGRVYEQYF.